What follows are 15 T cell receptor beta chains derived from one specimen sequenced in a study of beta chain features in type 1 diabetes. TCRB transcripts that were expressed got sequenced, as all of the isolated RNA had been reverse transcribed. Clones were sequenced by immunoSEQ multiplex PCR, and TCRdb holds only the in-frame ones, with some missing. This repertoire shows 110,000 to 150,000 clones, roughly 7.2% found once; its top ten account for 1.1% to 1.5%. The sequenced sample was central memory CD4+ T cells from blood. These receptors originate from a woman younger than 45 in good health.

Only a few counts were recorded for this clone. The chain employs TRBV7-8 and TRBJ2-7, with 7 bases matching TRBD2. The CDR3 is 16 residues long. Trimming took 1 base from V and 0 from J; bases not matched to a gene: 6. Germline CDR1 is SGHVS and CDR2 is FQNEAQ. The DNA for the CDR3 is TGTGCCAGCAGCTTAGTTGCTAGCGGTTACTCCTACGAGCAGTACTTC. It specifies CASSLVASGYSYEQYF.

This clone has a handful of counts. The rearrangement uses TRBV7-9 and TRBJ2-7, with 7 bases matching TRBD2. The J segment lost 5 bases and the V segment lost 1 base, leaving 5 bases of the junction unmatched. The germline gives CDR1 SEHNR, CDR2 FQNEAQ (reference sequence). The CDR3 loop spans 14 amino acids. The CDR3 region is CASSLGVGGNEQYF. The CDR3, as DNA: TGTGCCAGCAGCTTAGGAGTGGGAGGGAACGAGCAGTACTTC. Based on the CDR3 plus reference TRBV7-9 and TRBJ2-7, the full variable domain is DTGVSQNPRHKITKRGQNVTFRCDPISEHNRLYWYRQTLGQGPEFLTYFQNEAQLEKSRLLSDRFSAERPKGSFSTLEIQRTEQGDSAMYLCASSLGVGGNEQYFGPGTRLTVT.

The V call is TRBV7-3, the J call TRBJ2-3; 14 bases are shared with TRBD2. Germline trimming cut 4 bases from V and 4 bases from J; bases unmatched to any gene: 4. This CDR3 is 16 amino acids long. Per the germline V gene, CDR1 is SGHTA and CDR2 is FQGTGA. The CDR3 DNA is TGTGCCAGCAGCTCCGGACTAGCGGGAGGTGCAGATACGCAGTATTTT. Encoded protein: CASSSGLAGGADTQYF.

The V gene is TRBV5-4, the J gene TRBJ2-3; TRBD2 aligns across 8 bases. CDR1 SGHNT and CDR2 YYREEE come from the germline V gene (reference sequence). The CDR3 is made up of 15 amino acids. Unmatched junction bases numbered 6, after V lost 2 bases and J lost 4 bases. CDR3 sequence reads: CASSFRTSNADTQYF. CDR3 sequence (DNA): TGTGCCAGCAGCTTTCGGACTAGCAATGCAGATACGCAGTATTTT.

This rearrangement joins TRBV7-9 to TRBJ2-2; 8 bases are shared with TRBD2. The CDR3 totals 15 residues. V shed 5 bases, J shed 3 bases, and the junction held 5 bases outside the gene matches. The germline V gene encodes CDR1 SEHNR and CDR2 FQNEAQ (reference sequence). The CDR3 region is CASSRGLVDTGELFF. The CDR3 bases are TGTGCCAGCAGCCGGGGACTAGTTGACACCGGGGAGCTGTTTTTT.

This clone was detected many times. This rearrangement joins TRBV29-1 to TRBJ1-2; D is unresolved. The V and J ends lost 7 bases and 7 bases respectively, with 16 bases between them. The CDR3 loop spans 12 amino acids. The V gene's germline CDR1 is SQVTM and CDR2 ANQGSEA. The CDR3 DNA follows: TGCAGCGCCCCTCTCCACGCAGGTGGCTACACCTTC. Its translation is CSAPLHAGGYTF.

This clone showed up just a few times. CDR3 amino acids: CASSLFVASGTDTQYF. CDR3 in DNA: TGTGCCAGCAGCTTGTTCGTCGCGTCGGGCACAGATACGCAGTATTTT. The gene calls are TRBV5-8 and TRBJ2-3, with no clear D. V was pared by 1 base and J by 1 base, with 13 bases between. Looked up from germline, CDR1 is SGHTS and CDR2 is YDEGEE. The CDR3 is 16 residues long. Complete variable domain (other parts from reference TRBV5-8 and TRBJ2-3): EAGVTQSPTHLIKTRGQQATLRCSPISGHTSVYWYQQALGLGLQFLLWYDEGEERNRGNFPPRFSGRQFPNYSSELNVNALELEDSALYLCASSLFVASGTDTQYFGPGTRLTVL.

The V call is TRBV7-9, the J call TRBJ2-7, with 9 bases lining up with TRBD1. Trimming removed 5 bases from V and 2 bases from J; junction bases left unmatched: 7. Germline loops: CDR1 SEHNR, CDR2 FQNEAQ (reference sequence). This CDR3 contains 15 residues. The CDR3 sequence is CASSHEGQGAYEQYF. Here the CDR3 DNA reads TGTGCCAGCAGCCATGAGGGACAGGGAGCCTACGAGCAGTACTTC.

This chain joins TRBV2 and TRBJ2-3; tentative D call: TRBD2 (6 bases). Germline assignment: CDR1 SNHLY and CDR2 FYNNEI. The CDR3 loop spans 15 amino acids. V dropped 7 bases and J dropped 6 bases, with 20 bases sitting between them. The CDR3 bases are TGTGCCAGCACCCAGGGAGGTCTCGTTCGGGATACGCAGTATTTT. This encodes CASTQGGLVRDTQYF. Combining the CDR3 with reference TRBV2 and TRBJ2-3 gives the whole variable domain EPEVTQTPSHQVTQMGQEVILRCVPISNHLYFYWYRQILGQKVEFLVSFYNNEISEKSEIFDDQFSVERPDGSNFTLKIRSTKLEDSAMYFCASTQGGLVRDTQYFGPGTRLTVL.

This clone came up many times. This rearrangement joins TRBV4-3 to TRBJ2-3; a weak D match, TRBD1 (5 bases). V was cut by 0 bases and J by 3 bases, with 10 bases left in between. Germline loops: CDR1 LGHNA, CDR2 YSLEER. The CDR3 consists of 15 residues. The DNA for the CDR3 is TGCGCCAGCAGCCAAGAAATCCAGGGTACAGATACGCAGTATTTT. Residues: CASSQEIQGTDTQYF.

This clone was counted at least ten times. CDR3: CASSLKGIDQPQHF. The DNA for the CDR3 is TGTGCCAGCAGCTTGAAGGGGATAGATCAGCCCCAGCATTTT. The rearrangement links TRBV5-4 to TRBJ1-5; maybe TRBD1 (5 bases). V was pared by 1 base and J by 5 bases, with 10 bases between. The CDR3 is 14 amino acids. Germline CDR1 SGHNT, CDR2 YYREEE (reference sequence).

This clone was counted only a few times. The chain employs TRBV19 and TRBJ2-5, with 9 bases matching TRBD1. This CDR3 spans 15 amino acids. Losses at the gene ends were 5 bases for V and 3 bases for J; bases not matched to a gene: 7. Germline V gives CDR1 LNHDA, CDR2 SQIVND (reference sequence). CDR3 protein: CASSAGTGIKETQYF. DNA for the CDR3: TGTGCCAGTAGTGCCGGGACAGGGATTAAAGAGACCCAGTACTTC.

The chain links TRBV10-3 to TRBJ2-7; 7 bases are a match to TRBD1. This CDR3 is 14 amino acids long. Germline V gene data show CDR1 as ENHRY and CDR2 as SYGVKD. CDR3 protein: CDTRTDRDVNEQYF. The CDR3 DNA sequence: TGTGACACCAGAACCGACAGGGACGTGAACGAGCAGTACTTC.

This chain joins TRBV7-9 and TRBJ1-1; 7 bases are a match to TRBD1. V trimming: 2 bases; J trimming: 6 bases; junction bases outside the gene matches: 3. CDR1 is SEHNR and CDR2 is FQNEAQ in the germline V gene (reference sequence). This CDR3 spans 13 amino acids. CDR3 in DNA: TGTGCCAGCAGCTTATTCGGGACAGCTGAAGCTTTCTTT. It yields the protein CASSLFGTAEAFF.

The rearrangement uses TRBV29-1 and TRBJ2-7; 11 nucleotides align to TRBD2. Germline lookup yields CDR1 SQVTM and CDR2 ANQGSEA. CDR3 length: 15 residues. J was trimmed by 2 bases and V by 6 bases; bases with no gene match: 9. In DNA form, the CDR3 reads TGCAGCGTCTCAACTAGCGGGAGAGGGGCCTACGAGCAGTACTTC. Translation gives CSVSTSGRGAYEQYF.